Below, 2 T cell receptor beta chains from the same sample are listed, as sequenced in a study of beta chain features in type 1 diabetes. Overall study findings and caveats: In all four CD4+ subsets, TCRB CDR3 length was significantly, moderately reduced in type 1 diabetes.

Reverse transcription of all isolated RNA meant that expressed TCRB transcripts were sequenced. Measured with immunoSEQ multiplex PCR; TCRdb has only the in-frame clones, and not every one. The table includes roughly 340,000 clones, about 14% detected once. Antigens of these TCRs are unknown. Source material: naive CD4+ T cells from blood. Source of these receptors: a woman between 18 and 30 years old with type 1 diabetes.

This clone has only a few counts. The chain recombines TRBV7-9 with TRBJ2-3; a weak D match, TRBD1 (5 bases). CDR1 SEHNR and CDR2 FQNEAQ come from the germline V gene (reference sequence). The CDR3 is 14 residues long. The V and J ends lost 4 bases and 3 bases respectively, with 11 bases between them. Here the CDR3 reads CASSSGISTDTQYF. The CDR3 DNA reads as TGTGCCAGCAGCTCAGGGATATCGACAGATACGCAGTATTTT.

The chain is built from TRBV30 and TRBJ1-3, with D possibly matching TRBD1 (5 bases). Trimming shortened V by 2 bases and J by 0 bases, and 17 bases separated the two germline ends. Germline V lookup: CDR1 GTSNPN, CDR2 SVGIG (reference sequence). The CDR3 totals 17 residues. CDR3 DNA sequence: TGTGCCTGGAGTCGCGGGGGAAAGGGGCTCTCTGGAAACACCATATATTTT. This codes for CAWSRGGKGLSGNTIYF. The entire variable domain, with the rest obtained from reference TRBV30 and TRBJ1-3, is as follows: SQTIHQWPATLVQPVGSPLSLECTVEGTSNPNLYWYRQAAGRGLQLLFYSVGIGQISSEVPQNLSASRPQDRQFILSSKKLLLSDSGFYLCAWSRGGKGLSGNTIYFGEGSWLTVV.